Each of the 27 T cell receptor beta chains below was sequenced from the same sample in a study of CD8 T cells in Susac syndrome. Reverse transcription of about 0.45 to 1 ug RNA was carried out with random hexamers. TCRdb re-analysed the immunoSEQ multiplex PCR reads in MiXCR, keeping a single row per CDR3 protein. This sample has 150,000 or so distinct CDR3 sequences, with 85% to 95% found just once. Sequencing was performed on CD4+ T cells from PBMCs. The source is a human donor in good health.

For the CDR3, the DNA is TGTGCCATCACCGACAGGGGGCGCGATGCTTTCTTT. It is translated as CAITDRGRDAFF. The J gene is TRBJ1-1, the V gene TRBV10-3; 10 bases map to TRBD1. CDR1 is ENHRY, CDR2 SYGVKD, per germline. CDR3 length: 12 residues. The V gene end was trimmed by 7 bases and the J gene end by 11 bases; junction bases not matched to a gene: 7.

The CDR3 nucleotides are TGCAGTGCTAGTGGCCCGGGACTAGCGGTCCAAGAGACCCAGTACTTC. It specifies CSASGPGLAVQETQYF. The rearrangement joins TRBV20-1 to TRBJ2-5, with 11 bases matching TRBD2. The CDR3 consists of 16 residues. After removal of 3 bases from V and 1 base from J, the junction contained 7 bases not matched to a gene. Germline CDR1 and CDR2: DFQATT and SNEGSKA (reference sequence).

The rearrangement uses TRBV10-3 and TRBJ2-5; 7 bases line up with TRBD2. V shed 5 bases and J 1 base; nucleotides not matched to a gene: 10. The CDR3 extends over 16 amino acids. Germline V gene lookup returns CDR1 ENHRY and CDR2 SYGVKD. For the CDR3, the DNA is TGTGCCATCAGTACCTCAACCGGACTAGGCCAAGAGACCCAGTACTTC. Translated: CAISTSTGLGQETQYF.

The genes are TRBV13 and TRBJ2-4; 8 bases are shared with TRBD2. The junction had 14 bases not matched to a gene; V was cut back by 4 bases and J by 3 bases. The germline gives CDR1 PRHDT, CDR2 FYEKMQ (reference sequence). The CDR3 contains 18 residues. The CDR3 reads CASSSISPSRGGKNIQYF. As DNA, the CDR3 is TGTGCCAGCAGCTCCATATCCCCGTCCCGGGGGGGCAAAAACATTCAGTACTTC.

This chain connects TRBV2 to TRBJ1-6; TRBD1 might be the D (5 bases). The germline V gene has CDR1 SNHLY and CDR2 FYNNEI. The V end was cut by 0 bases, the J end by 1 base, with 7 bases between. The CDR3 contains 16 residues. The CDR3 loop reads CASSEAGGSYNSPLHF. For the CDR3, the DNA is TGTGCCAGCAGTGAAGCTGGGGGGTCCTATAATTCACCCCTCCACTTT.

This chain links TRBV7-7 with TRBJ2-1; 9 bases fit TRBD1. The CDR3 consists of 16 residues. V was pared by 4 bases and J by 6 bases, with 10 bases of the junction left unmatched. Germline-derived CDR1 and CDR2 are SSHAT and FNYEAQ (reference sequence). The chain's CDR3 is CASSSMEGTGTNEQFF. The CDR3 DNA is TGTGCCAGCAGCTCTATGGAGGGGACAGGGACCAATGAGCAGTTCTTC.

The V and J genes are TRBV9 and TRBJ1-6, with 8 bases lining up with TRBD1. Germline CDR1 is SGDLS and CDR2 is YYNGEE. V was pared by 2 bases and J by 9 bases, with 4 bases of the junction left unmatched. The CDR3 has 14 amino acids. This chain's CDR3 is CASSVLTGVSPLHF. The CDR3 bases are TGTGCCAGCAGCGTCCTGACAGGGGTTTCACCCCTCCACTTT.

This sequence joins TRBV3-1 and TRBJ2-5; TRBD2 matches 9 bases. CDR1 and CDR2 from the germline V gene are LGHDT and YNNKEL (reference sequence). Trimming removed 0 bases from V and 4 bases from J; junction bases left unmatched: 9. The CDR3 contains 17 residues. The DNA of the CDR3 is TGTGCCAGCAGCCAAGATGGCGGGGGGGCCTTGGGAGAGACCCAGTACTTC. Residues: CASSQDGGGALGETQYF.

V and J are TRBV29-1 and TRBJ1-2, with 8 nucleotides matching TRBD1. CDR1 and CDR2 (germline): SQVTM, ANQGSEA. This CDR3 has 13 amino acids. V shed 6 bases, J shed 7 bases, and the junction held 10 bases outside the gene matches. As DNA, the CDR3 is TGCAGCGTCGCCGGGGGACAGGACCCTGGCTACACCTTC. Residues: CSVAGGQDPGYTF.

V and J are TRBV7-2 and TRBJ2-1, with D possibly TRBD2 on 6 matching bases. This CDR3 is built from 13 residues. Germline V CDR1 and CDR2: SGHTA, FQGNSA. The V end lost 5 bases, the J end lost 1 base, and 6 bases lay between the germline ends. The CDR3 bases are TGTGCCAGCAGCCGGGGGTCCTACAATGAGCAGTTCTTC. It encodes CASSRGSYNEQFF.

This chain joins TRBV7-9 and TRBJ1-1; 8 positions match TRBD1. The CDR3 is 12 amino acids. In germline, CDR1 is SEHNR, CDR2 FQNEAQ (reference sequence). V was clipped by 5 bases and J by 6 bases; unmatched bases: 2. The CDR3 is CASSDRGAEAFF. CDR3 sequence (DNA): TGTGCCAGCAGCGACAGGGGCGCTGAAGCTTTCTTT.

The CDR3 reads CASSIVEGRQPQHF. DNA of the CDR3: TGTGCCAGTAGTATAGTGGAGGGACGCCAGCCCCAGCATTTT. The chain joins TRBV19 to TRBJ1-5; perhaps TRBD1 as D (5 bases). V lost 1 base and J lost 7, with 11 bases in between. The CDR3 totals 14 residues. Germline CDR1 is LNHDA and CDR2 is SQIVND (reference sequence). The complete variable domain, with remaining parts taken from reference TRBV19 and TRBJ1-5, reads DGGITQSPKYLFRKEGQNVTLSCEQNLNHDAMYWYRQDPGQGLRLIYYSQIVNDFQKGDIAEGYSVSREKKESFPLTVTSAQKNPTAFYLCASSIVEGRQPQHFGDGTRLSIL.

The CDR3 is CASSLVQGGYGYTF. CDR3 DNA sequence: TGTGCCAGCAGCTTAGTACAGGGTGGCTATGGCTACACCTTC. The chain couples TRBV13 to TRBJ1-2, with D possibly TRBD1 on 6 matching bases. Germline loops: CDR1 PRHDT, CDR2 FYEKMQ (reference sequence). Trimming cost V 1 base and J 4 bases, with 10 bases left between them. The CDR3 totals 14 residues.

This chain uses TRBV2 with TRBJ2-5; D remains ambiguous. The CDR3 contains 13 residues. The germline V gene has CDR1 SNHLY and CDR2 FYNNEI. V lost 4 bases and J 10 bases, leaving 16 bases between the germline ends. This CDR3 is CASSGQATRGQYF. DNA for the CDR3: TGTGCCAGCAGTGGGCAGGCAACCCGAGGCCAGTACTTC.

The chain combines TRBV5-1 with TRBJ1-3, with D uncertain. The CDR3 totals 16 residues. Trimming pared 0 bases from V and 4 bases from J, leaving 14 bases between. Germline CDR1 and CDR2: SGHRS and YFSETQ. CDR3 sequence reads: CASSLVGPGRGNTIYF. The CDR3 nucleotides read TGCGCCAGCAGCTTGGTCGGTCCCGGACGAGGAAACACCATATATTTT.

The chain links TRBV3-1 to TRBJ2-5; the D is unclear. The CDR3 extends over 15 amino acids. CDR1 is LGHDT, CDR2 YNNKEL, per germline (reference sequence). V was cut by 0 bases and J by 5 bases, with 13 bases left in between. The CDR3 DNA is TGTGCCAGCAGCCAAGATGTCCAGATGACGGAGACCCAGTACTTC. It yields the protein CASSQDVQMTETQYF.

The chain recombines TRBV29-1 with TRBJ1-2; no definite D call. The CDR3 is 12 amino acids. The V end lost 3 bases, the J end lost 4 bases, and 9 bases lay between the germline ends. Germline V lookup: CDR1 SQVTM, CDR2 ANQGSEA. CDR3 protein: CSVDSGSYGYTF. Here the CDR3 DNA reads TGCAGCGTTGATTCCGGGAGCTATGGCTACACCTTC.

This rearrangement joins TRBV28 to TRBJ1-2; D gene ambiguous. CDR1 and CDR2 (germline): MDHEN, SYDVKM. The CDR3 is 11 residues long. V was shortened by 7 bases and J by 5 bases, with 8 bases between the two germline ends. Here the CDR3 reads CASNLGYGYTF. The CDR3 nucleotides are TGTGCCAGCAACCTGGGGTATGGCTACACCTTC.

The gene calls are TRBV29-1 and TRBJ2-3; unclear D gene. The CDR3 runs to 14 residues. Trimming left V 6 bases short and J 0 bases short, with 13 bases between. CDR1 SQVTM and CDR2 ANQGSEA come from the germline V gene. CDR3 in amino acids: CSVPREPSTDTQYF. CDR3 DNA: TGCAGCGTACCCCGCGAGCCTAGCACAGATACGCAGTATTTT.

The chain employs TRBV19 and TRBJ2-3; 8 bases match TRBD2. CDR3 size: 16 residues. Germline V gene data show CDR1 as LNHDA and CDR2 as SQIVND (reference sequence). Trimming cost V 7 bases and J 4 bases; bases outside gene matches: 13. CDR3: CASKDGGAFWADTQYF. In nucleotides, the CDR3 is TGTGCCAGTAAGGACGGGGGGGCGTTCTGGGCAGATACGCAGTATTTT.

CDR3 residues: CASSQDQGKDNYGYTF. The CDR3 DNA reads TGTGCCAGCAGCCAAGATCAGGGGAAGGATAACTATGGCTACACCTTC. The chain employs TRBV3-1 and TRBJ1-2; D is possibly TRBD1 (6 bases). The V and J ends lost 0 bases and 1 base respectively, with 12 bases between them. The CDR3 spans 16 residues. Germline V lookup: CDR1 LGHDT, CDR2 YNNKEL (reference sequence).

This clonotype was picked up a small number of times. The V gene is TRBV4-2, the J gene TRBJ1-2, with TRBD1 identical over 9 bases. V lost 4 bases and J lost 5; bases outside the gene matches: 5. CDR1 is LGHNA, CDR2 YNFKEQ, per germline. CDR3 length: 14 residues. The CDR3 sequence is CASSPTGGEYGYTF. For the CDR3, the DNA is TGTGCCAGCAGCCCAACAGGGGGCGAGTATGGCTACACCTTC.

The chain has TRBV12-3 or TRBV12-4 and TRBJ2-7, with D unresolved. V was clipped by 5 bases and J by 1 base, with 12 bases between them. There are 14 residues in the CDR3. The DNA for the CDR3 is TGTGCCAGCAGTGCCCAGAGGCTATCCTACGAGCAGTACTTC. Translated: CASSAQRLSYEQYF.

CDR3 in DNA: TGCAGCGTTGAACTAAATGCGGTGTGGGGGGCTTTCTTT. Its protein is CSVELNAVWGAFF. The chain couples TRBV29-1 to TRBJ1-1, with D tentatively TRBD1 (5 bases). Germline CDR1 SQVTM, CDR2 ANQGSEA. Trimming stripped 2 bases from V and 11 bases from J, with 18 bases between. The CDR3 totals 13 residues. The entire variable domain, with the rest obtained from reference TRBV29-1 and TRBJ1-1, is as follows: SAVISQKPSRDICQRGTSLTIQCQVDSQVTMMFWYRQQPGQSLTLIATANQGSEATYESGFVIDKFPISRPNLTFSTLTVSNMSPEDSSIYLCSVELNAVWGAFFGQGTRLTVV.

J is TRBJ2-5 and V is TRBV20-1, with 11 bases aligning to TRBD2. The CDR3 is made up of 13 amino acids. V lost 5 bases, J lost 1 base, and 0 bases stayed unmatched. In germline, CDR1 is DFQATT, CDR2 SNEGSKA (reference sequence). CDR3 sequence reads: CSAGTSGQETQYF. CDR3 bases: TGCAGTGCTGGGACTAGCGGCCAAGAGACCCAGTACTTC.

The rearrangement joins TRBV10-3 to TRBJ2-2, with TRBD2 matching 12 bases. In germline, CDR1 is ENHRY, CDR2 SYGVKD. V trimming: 6 bases; J trimming: 3 bases; junction bases outside the gene matches: 2. This CDR3 comprises 15 residues. The CDR3 sequence is CAISRLAGDTGELFF. As DNA, the CDR3 is TGTGCCATCAGCCGACTAGCGGGGGACACCGGGGAGCTGTTTTTT.

V and J are TRBV9 and TRBJ1-3; 7 bases align to TRBD1. Germline values: CDR1 SGDLS, CDR2 YYNGEE. Trimming removed 2 bases from V and 4 bases from J; junction bases left unmatched: 12. There are 17 residues in the CDR3. The CDR3 protein is CASSVSSRQGVGNTIYF. The CDR3 DNA is TGTGCCAGCAGCGTTTCCTCGAGACAGGGTGTGGGAAACACCATATATTTT.